Listed below are T cell receptor beta chains from one sample, sequenced in a study of TIL therapy for anti-PD-1-resistant metastatic lung cancer. Assay used: immunoSEQ multiplex PCR; TCRdb lists only in-frame clones, some missing. The table shows under 15,000 clones, with over 70% occurring only once. The sample consisted of blood, taken at baseline. Receptors were obtained from a person aged 25-85 years with non-small cell lung cancer. Each CDR3 is given with its conserved first and last residue.

j_gene | v_gene | CDR3aa
TRBJ2-7 | TRBV28 | CASSSRLRTRDSYEQYF
TRBJ2-5 | TRBV19 | CASSIVYQETQYF
TRBJ2-2 | TRBV7-2 | CASSLSGTAGELFF
TRBJ2-3 | TRBV10-3 | CAISESPVTAGNTDTQYF
TRBJ2-1 | TRBV7-3 | CATRRRGPGLAGGLSSYNEQFF
TRBJ2-2 | TRBV29-1 | CSASGATNTGELFF
TRBJ2-2 | TRBV7-2 | CASRELQGRTGELFF
TRBJ2-1 | TRBV5-4 | CASSLGGGSYNEQFF
TRBJ2-2 | TRBV4-1 | CASSQDTVNTGELFF
TRBJ2-6 | TRBV5-1 | CASSRDRVVAGVSGANVLTF
TRBJ2-7 | TRBV2 | CASSGLTHEQYF
TRBJ1-2 | TRBV18 | CASSPPQGNGYTF
TRBJ2-2 | TRBV4-1 | CASSRQGNTGELFF
TRBJ2-7 | TRBV6-5 | CASIEGSLIYEQYF
TRBJ2-3 | TRBV27 | CASKGSGTDTQYF
TRBJ2-1 | TRBV27 | CASSLSWRSGGEQFF
TRBJ2-3 | TRBV5-6 | CASSSDGTDTQYF
TRBJ1-4 | TRBV7-8 | CASSQHRVANEKLFF
TRBJ1-5 | TRBV14 | CASSGTEDSNQPQHF
TRBJ2-1 | TRBV6-4 | CASSDGRAANEQFF
TRBJ2-7 | TRBV7-2 | CASSLERTSGSNVQYF
TRBJ2-7 | TRBV6-1 | CASSWRLANEQYF
- | TRBV4-3 | CASSQDRDYVSYEQYF
TRBJ2-3 | TRBV7-6 | CASSVGSSSSHGSDTQYF
TRBJ2-3 | TRBV5-4 | CASSLAGGGDTQYF
TRBJ2-7 | TRBV7-2 | CASSLRGSGTYEQYF
TRBJ2-3 | TRBV29-1 | CSVSIASTDTQYF
TRBJ2-5 | TRBV11-2 | CASSSAADRGKKTQYF
TRBJ2-7 | TRBV6-1 | CASSETYGASSYEQYF
TRBJ2-7 | TRBV19 | CASSIALSTQQYF
TRBJ1-4 | TRBV5-1 | CASSSDSTNEKLFF
TRBJ1-1 | TRBV5-6 | CASSEGLGNTEAFF
TRBJ2-4 | TRBV7-9 | CASSLGTSGLAKNIQYF
TRBJ1-5 | TRBV5-3 | CARSLMGAANQPQHF
TRBJ1-5 | TRBV6-1 | CASSDWGNNQPQHF
TRBJ2-7 | TRBV30 | CAWIESGYEQYF
TRBJ1-3 | TRBV4-1 | CASSPDRGSVNTIYF
TRBJ2-5 | TRBV7-9 | CASSRSGTETQYF
TRBJ2-2 | TRBV12-5 | CASGEGQRTGELFF
TRBJ2-5 | TRBV7-8 | CASSLPKQETQYF
TRBJ1-2 | TRBV4-1 | CASSQGTGEGYGYTF
- | TRBV5-6 | CASSLGDHEQYF
TRBJ2-7 | TRBV11-2 | CASSPVAGQGEQYF
TRBJ2-3 | TRBV5-1 | CASSLVPGGRANTQYF
TRBJ2-1 | TRBV10-3 | CAIRPRGAAVDNEQFF
TRBJ1-4 | TRBV28 | CASSASTNEKLFF
TRBJ2-3 | TRBV4-2 | CASSQDLGSPSDTQYF
TRBJ2-5 | TRBV11-2 | CASSFTGTAQETQYF
TRBJ2-1 | TRBV6-1 | CASSEAFRASEQFF
TRBJ2-5 | TRBV9 | CASAGAPGETQYF
TRBJ2-7 | TRBV12-5 | CASGLVPVSYEQYF
TRBJ2-1 | TRBV15 | CATSRDLAGGYNEQFF
TRBJ1-6 | TRBV30 | CAWSVGQGRSPLHF
TRBJ2-7 | TRBV2 | CASSELLAYEQYF
TRBJ2-2 | TRBV5-4 | CASSPRTSGDTGELFF
TRBJ2-6 | TRBV15 | CATSRDESGGANVLTF
TRBJ2-1 | TRBV30 | CAWSASGQGGNEQFF
TRBJ2-1 | TRBV11-3 | CASSLGLAGSNEQFF